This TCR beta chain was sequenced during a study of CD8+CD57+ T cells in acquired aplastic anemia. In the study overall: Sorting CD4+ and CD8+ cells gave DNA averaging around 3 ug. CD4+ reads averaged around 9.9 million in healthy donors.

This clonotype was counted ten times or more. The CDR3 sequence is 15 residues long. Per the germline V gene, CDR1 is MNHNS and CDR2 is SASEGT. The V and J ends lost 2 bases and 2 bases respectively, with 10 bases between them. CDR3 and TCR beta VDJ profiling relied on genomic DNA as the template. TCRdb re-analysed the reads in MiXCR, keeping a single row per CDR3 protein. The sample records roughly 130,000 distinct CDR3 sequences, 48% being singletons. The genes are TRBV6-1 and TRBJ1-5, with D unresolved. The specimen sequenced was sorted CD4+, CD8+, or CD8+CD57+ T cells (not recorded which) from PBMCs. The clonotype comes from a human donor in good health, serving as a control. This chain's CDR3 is CASSETGLGNQPQHF. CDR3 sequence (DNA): TGTGCCAGCAGTGAAACGGGATTGGGCAATCAGCCCCAGCATTTT.